The clone carrying this T cell receptor (beta chain) has only a few counts. Antigen: not known. This specimen comes from a study of cytomegalovirus exposure and HLA in healthy donors. Study-wide background: Early on, a data release was issued that held roughly 86 million unique TCRs from HLA-typed donors.

Primers: 60 Vbeta forward and 13 Jbeta reverse. The repertoire was sequenced with immunoSEQ multiplex PCR; TCRdb's copy has only in-frame clones and lacks some. The sample holds 200,000 to 250,000 clones, around 83% seen once. Study-wide results and caveats: For most TCR beta V segments, an earlier analysis put the productive rate at about 87% or about 30% of the time. TCR beta chains numbering roughly 150 were designated cytomegalovirus-associated. In a later analysis, CMV-associated beta chains were mostly HLA-associated, it appeared.

V trimming: 6 bases; J trimming: 7 bases; junction bases outside the gene matches: 14. The CDR3 runs 15 residues. Germline CDR1 is MNHNS and CDR2 is SASEGT. The chain is built from TRBV6-1 and TRBJ2-7; 8 bases fit TRBD1. This sequence was found in a girl aged 2-10 years in good health and CMV-seronegative. The sequencing input was PBMCs. The CDR3 DNA is TGTGCCAGCAGCCCGGCTGGGCAGGGGGCTATGGAGCAGTACTTC. Translation gives CASSPAGQGAMEQYF.